The text below deals with one TCR beta chain. Its antigen is undetermined. This specimen belongs to a study of OX40 agonist ivuxolimab in advanced cancers. In the study overall: Patients received ivuxolimab, an intravenous treatment, every 2 weeks at 0.01 to 10 mg/kg.

Blood draws occurred at baseline, cycle 4 day 1, and cycle 7 day 1. Findings of the study overall: The average count of expanded clones was higher among CD8+ T cells than among CD4+.

V lost 3 bases and J lost 3; bases outside the gene matches: 1. The germline V gene has CDR1 SGHTA and CDR2 FQGNSA. The CDR3 spans 15 residues. The protocol was immunoSEQ multiplex PCR, while the TCRdb copy is restricted to in-frame clones and leaves out a portion. The sample shows around 68,000 clones, around 83% of them seen only once. The source is an adult with an advanced solid tumor such as melanoma, head and neck, liver or kidney cancer. The input for sequencing was CD4+ or CD8+ T cells sorted from blood, taken in a trial of the OX40 agonist ivuxolimab. J is TRBJ2-1 and V is TRBV7-2; 11 positions match TRBD1. The CDR3 loop is CASSLDRGLYNEQFF. The CDR3 nucleotides are TGTGCCAGCAGCTTGGACAGGGGGCTCTACAATGAGCAGTTCTTC.